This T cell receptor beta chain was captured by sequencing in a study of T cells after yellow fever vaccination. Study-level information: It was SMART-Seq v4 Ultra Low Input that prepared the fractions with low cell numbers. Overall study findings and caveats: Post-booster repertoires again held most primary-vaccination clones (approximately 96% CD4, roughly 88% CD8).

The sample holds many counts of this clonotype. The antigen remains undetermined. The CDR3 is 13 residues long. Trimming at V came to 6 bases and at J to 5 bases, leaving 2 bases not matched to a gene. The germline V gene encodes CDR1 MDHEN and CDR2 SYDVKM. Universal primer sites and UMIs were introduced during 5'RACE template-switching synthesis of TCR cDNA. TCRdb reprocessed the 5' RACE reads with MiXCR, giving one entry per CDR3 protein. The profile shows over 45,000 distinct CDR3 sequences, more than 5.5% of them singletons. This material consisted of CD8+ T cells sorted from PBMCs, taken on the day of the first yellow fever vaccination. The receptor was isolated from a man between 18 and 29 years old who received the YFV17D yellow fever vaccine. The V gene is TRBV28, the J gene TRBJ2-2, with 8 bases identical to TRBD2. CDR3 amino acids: CASRTGGTGELFF. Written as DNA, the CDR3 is TGTGCCAGCAGAACGGGAGGGACCGGGGAGCTGTTTTTT.